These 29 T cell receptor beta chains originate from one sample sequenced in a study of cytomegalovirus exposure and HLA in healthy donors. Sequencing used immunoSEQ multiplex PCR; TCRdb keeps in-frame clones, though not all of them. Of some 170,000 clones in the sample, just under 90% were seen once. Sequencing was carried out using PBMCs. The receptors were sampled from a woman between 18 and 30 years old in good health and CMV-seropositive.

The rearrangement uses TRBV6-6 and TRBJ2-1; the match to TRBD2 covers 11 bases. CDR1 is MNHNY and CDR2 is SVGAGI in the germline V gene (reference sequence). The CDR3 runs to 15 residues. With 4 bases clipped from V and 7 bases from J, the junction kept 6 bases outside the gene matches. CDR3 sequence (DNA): TGTGCCAGCAGTTTACCACTAGCGGGAGTGAATGAGCAGTTCTTC. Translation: CASSLPLAGVNEQFF.

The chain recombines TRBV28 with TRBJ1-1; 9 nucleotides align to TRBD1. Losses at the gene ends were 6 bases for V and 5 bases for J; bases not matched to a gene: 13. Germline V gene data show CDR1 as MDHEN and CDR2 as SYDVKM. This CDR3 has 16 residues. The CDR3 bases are TGTGCCAGCAGCCCTATCACAGGGGGCGGATGGACTGAAGCTTTCTTT. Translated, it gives CASSPITGGGWTEAFF.

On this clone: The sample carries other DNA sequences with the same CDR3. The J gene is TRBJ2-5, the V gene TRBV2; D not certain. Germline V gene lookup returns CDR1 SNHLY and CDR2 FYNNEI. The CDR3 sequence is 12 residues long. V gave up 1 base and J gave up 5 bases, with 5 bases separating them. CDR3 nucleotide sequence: TGTGCCAGCAGTGAAGGGCGGGAGACCCAGTACTTC. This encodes CASSEGRETQYF.

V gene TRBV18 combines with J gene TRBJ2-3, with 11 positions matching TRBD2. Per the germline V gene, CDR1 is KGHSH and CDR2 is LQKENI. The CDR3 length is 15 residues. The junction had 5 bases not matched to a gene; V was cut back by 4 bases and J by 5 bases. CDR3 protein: CASSRLAGNQDTQYF. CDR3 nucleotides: TGTGCCAGCTCACGACTAGCGGGAAATCAAGATACGCAGTATTTT.

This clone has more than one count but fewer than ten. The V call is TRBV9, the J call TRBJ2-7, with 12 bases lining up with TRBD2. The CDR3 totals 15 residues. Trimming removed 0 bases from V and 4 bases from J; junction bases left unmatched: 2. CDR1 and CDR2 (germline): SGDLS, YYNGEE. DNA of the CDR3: TGTGCCAGCAGCGTAGCTAGCGGGAGGGGGTACGAGCAGTACTTC. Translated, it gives CASSVASGRGYEQYF. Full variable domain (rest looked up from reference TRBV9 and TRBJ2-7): DSGVTQTPKHLITATGQRVTLRCSPRSGDLSVYWYQQSLDQGLQFLIQYYNGEERAKGNILERFSAQQFPDLHSELNLSSLELGDSALYFCASSVASGRGYEQYFGPGTRLTVT.

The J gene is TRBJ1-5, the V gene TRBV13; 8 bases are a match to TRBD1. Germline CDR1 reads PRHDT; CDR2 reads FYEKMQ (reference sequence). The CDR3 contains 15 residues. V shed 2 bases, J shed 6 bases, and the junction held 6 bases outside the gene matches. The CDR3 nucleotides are TGTGCCAGCAGCTTAAGGCAGGGGGCAGGTCAGCCCCAGCATTTT. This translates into CASSLRQGAGQPQHF.

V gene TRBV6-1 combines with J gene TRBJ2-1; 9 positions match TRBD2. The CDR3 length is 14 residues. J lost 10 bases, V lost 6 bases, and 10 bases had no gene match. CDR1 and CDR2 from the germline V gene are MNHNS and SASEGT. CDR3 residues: CASRVLLAGTEQFF. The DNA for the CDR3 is TGTGCCAGCAGGGTTTTGCTAGCGGGAACGGAGCAGTTCTTC.

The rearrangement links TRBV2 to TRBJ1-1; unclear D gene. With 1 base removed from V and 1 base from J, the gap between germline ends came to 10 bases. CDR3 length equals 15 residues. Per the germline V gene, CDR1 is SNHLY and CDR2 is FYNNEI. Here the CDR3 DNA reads TGTGCCAGCAGTGAAGATCGGGGTGCGAACACTGAAGCTTTCTTT. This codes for CASSEDRGANTEAFF.

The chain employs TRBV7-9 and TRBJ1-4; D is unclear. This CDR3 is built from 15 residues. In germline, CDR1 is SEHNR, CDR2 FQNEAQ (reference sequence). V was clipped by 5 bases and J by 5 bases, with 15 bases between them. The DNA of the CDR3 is TGTGCCAGCAGCCCGGCTCAGACACTCAATGAAAAACTGTTTTTT. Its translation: CASSPAQTLNEKLFF.

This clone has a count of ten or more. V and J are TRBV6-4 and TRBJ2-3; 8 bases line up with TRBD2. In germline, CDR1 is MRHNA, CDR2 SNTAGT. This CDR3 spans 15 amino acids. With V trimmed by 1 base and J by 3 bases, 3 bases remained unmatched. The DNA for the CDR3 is TGTGCCAGCAGTGACTTTGGCGGGGGGACAGATACGCAGTATTTT. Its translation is CASSDFGGGTDTQYF.

CDR3 protein: CSVGGLGGYNEQFF. The CDR3 nucleotides read TGCAGCGTTGGCGGTCTAGGGGGCTACAATGAGCAGTTCTTC. The chain has TRBV29-1 and TRBJ2-1; D perhaps matches TRBD1 (6 bases). The V end lost 4 bases, the J end lost 3 bases, and 13 bases lay between the germline ends. CDR1 is SQVTM and CDR2 is ANQGSEA in the germline V gene. This CDR3 has 14 amino acids.

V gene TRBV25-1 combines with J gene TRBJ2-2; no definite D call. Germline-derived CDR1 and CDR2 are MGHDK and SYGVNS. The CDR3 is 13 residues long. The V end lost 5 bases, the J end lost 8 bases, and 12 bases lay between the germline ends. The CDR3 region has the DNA TGTGCCAGCAGTCCAACTATGAGGGGGGAGCTGTTTTTT. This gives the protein CASSPTMRGELFF.

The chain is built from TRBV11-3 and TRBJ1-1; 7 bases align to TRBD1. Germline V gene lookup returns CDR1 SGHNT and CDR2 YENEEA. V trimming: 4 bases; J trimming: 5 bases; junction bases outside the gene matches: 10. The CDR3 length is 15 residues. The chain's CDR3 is CASSSINARGTEAFF. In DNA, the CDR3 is TGTGCCAGCAGCTCGATCAATGCCAGGGGGACTGAAGCTTTCTTT.

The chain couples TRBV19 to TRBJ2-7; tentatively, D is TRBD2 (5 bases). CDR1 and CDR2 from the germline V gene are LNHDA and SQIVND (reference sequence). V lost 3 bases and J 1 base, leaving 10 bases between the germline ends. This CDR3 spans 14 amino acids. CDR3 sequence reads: CASSITSGSYEQYF. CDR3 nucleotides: TGTGCCAGTAGTATTACCAGCGGATCCTACGAGCAGTACTTC.

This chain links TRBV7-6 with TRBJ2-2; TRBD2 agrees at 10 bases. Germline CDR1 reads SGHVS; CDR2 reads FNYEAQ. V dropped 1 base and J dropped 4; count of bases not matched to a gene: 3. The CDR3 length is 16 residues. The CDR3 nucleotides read TGTGCCAGCAGCTTAGTAGCGGGAGGTCGCACCGGGGAGCTGTTTTTT. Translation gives CASSLVAGGRTGELFF.

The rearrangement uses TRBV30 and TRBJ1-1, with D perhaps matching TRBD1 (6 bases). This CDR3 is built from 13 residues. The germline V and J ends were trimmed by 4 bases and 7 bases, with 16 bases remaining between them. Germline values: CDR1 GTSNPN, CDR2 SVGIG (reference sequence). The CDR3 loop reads CAWTLGQSGEAFF. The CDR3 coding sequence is TGTGCCTGGACCCTTGGACAGTCAGGTGAAGCTTTCTTT.

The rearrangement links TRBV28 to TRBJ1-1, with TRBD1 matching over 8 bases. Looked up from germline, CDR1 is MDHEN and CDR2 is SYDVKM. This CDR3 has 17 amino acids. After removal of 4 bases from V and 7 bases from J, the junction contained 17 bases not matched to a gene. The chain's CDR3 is CASSSYPGSGGKGEAFF. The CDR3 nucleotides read TGTGCCAGCAGTTCCTACCCCGGATCAGGGGGCAAAGGTGAAGCTTTCTTT.

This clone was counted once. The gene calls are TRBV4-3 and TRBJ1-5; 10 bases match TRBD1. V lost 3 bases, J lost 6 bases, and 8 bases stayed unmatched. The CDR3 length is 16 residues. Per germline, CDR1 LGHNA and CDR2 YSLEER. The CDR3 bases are TGCGCCAGCAGCCACTACTGGACAGGGGGTGTTCAGCCCCAGCATTTT. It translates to CASSHYWTGGVQPQHF.

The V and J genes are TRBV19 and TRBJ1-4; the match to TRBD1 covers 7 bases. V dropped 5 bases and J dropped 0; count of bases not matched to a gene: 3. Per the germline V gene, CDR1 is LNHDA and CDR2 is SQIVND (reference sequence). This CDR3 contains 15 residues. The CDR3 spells CASSPGGATNEKLFF. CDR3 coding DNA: TGTGCCAGTAGTCCAGGGGGAGCAACTAATGAAAAACTGTTTTTT.

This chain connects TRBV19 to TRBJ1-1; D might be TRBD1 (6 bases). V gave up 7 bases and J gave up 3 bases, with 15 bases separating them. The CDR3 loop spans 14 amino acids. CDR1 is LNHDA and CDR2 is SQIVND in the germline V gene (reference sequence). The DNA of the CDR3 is TGTGCCAGTATAACGACAGGATGGGACACTGAAGCTTTCTTT. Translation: CASITTGWDTEAFF.

The CDR3 sequence is CASSGGAVQYF. The CDR3 DNA sequence: TGTGCCAGCTCGGGAGGAGCGGTACAGTACTTC. The chain uses TRBV2 and TRBJ2-7, with TRBD2 matching 7 bases. V was clipped by 8 bases and J by 10 bases; unmatched bases: 8. Germline CDR1 and CDR2: SNHLY and FYNNEI. This CDR3 region has 11 residues. Full variable domain (remainder filled in from reference TRBV2 and TRBJ2-7): EPEVTQTPSHQVTQMGQEVILRCVPISNHLYFYWYRQILGQKVEFLVSFYNNEISEKSEIFDDQFSVERPDGSNFTLKIRSTKLEDSAMYFCASSGGAVQYFGPGTRLTVT.

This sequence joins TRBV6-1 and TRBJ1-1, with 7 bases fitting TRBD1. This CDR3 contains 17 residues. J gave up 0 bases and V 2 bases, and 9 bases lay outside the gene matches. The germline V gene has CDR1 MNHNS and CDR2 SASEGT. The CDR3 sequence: CASSEYSGQAMNTEAFF. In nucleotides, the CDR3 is TGTGCCAGCAGTGAATATAGTGGACAGGCGATGAACACTGAAGCTTTCTTT.

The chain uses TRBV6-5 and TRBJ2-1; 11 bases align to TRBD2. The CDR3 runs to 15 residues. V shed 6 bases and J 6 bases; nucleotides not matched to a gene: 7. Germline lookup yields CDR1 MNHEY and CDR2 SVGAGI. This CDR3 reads CASSYGTSGFNEQFF. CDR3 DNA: TGTGCCAGCAGCTATGGGACTAGCGGATTCAATGAGCAGTTCTTC.

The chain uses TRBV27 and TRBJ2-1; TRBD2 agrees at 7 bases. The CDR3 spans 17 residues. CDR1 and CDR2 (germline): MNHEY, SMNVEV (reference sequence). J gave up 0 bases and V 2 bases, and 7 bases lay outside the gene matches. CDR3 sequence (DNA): TGTGCCAGCAGTTTAGATAGTAGCGGGCTCTCCTACAATGAGCAGTTCTTC. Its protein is CASSLDSSGLSYNEQFF.

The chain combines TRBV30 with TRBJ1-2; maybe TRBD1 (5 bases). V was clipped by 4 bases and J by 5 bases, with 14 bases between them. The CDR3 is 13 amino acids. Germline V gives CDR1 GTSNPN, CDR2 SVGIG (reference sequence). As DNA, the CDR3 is TGTGCCTGGACTTCGGGACTTACGTATGGCTACACCTTC. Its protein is CAWTSGLTYGYTF. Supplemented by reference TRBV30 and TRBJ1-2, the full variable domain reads SQTIHQWPATLVQPVGSPLSLECTVEGTSNPNLYWYRQAAGRGLQLLFYSVGIGQISSEVPQNLSASRPQDRQFILSSKKLLLSDSGFYLCAWTSGLTYGYTFGSGTRLTVV.

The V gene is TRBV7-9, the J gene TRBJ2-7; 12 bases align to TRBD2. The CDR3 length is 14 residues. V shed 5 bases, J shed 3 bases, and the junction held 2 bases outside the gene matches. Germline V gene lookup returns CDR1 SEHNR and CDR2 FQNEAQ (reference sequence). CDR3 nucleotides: TGTGCCAGCAGCCGGACTAGCGGGAACTACGAGCAGTACTTC. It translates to CASSRTSGNYEQYF.

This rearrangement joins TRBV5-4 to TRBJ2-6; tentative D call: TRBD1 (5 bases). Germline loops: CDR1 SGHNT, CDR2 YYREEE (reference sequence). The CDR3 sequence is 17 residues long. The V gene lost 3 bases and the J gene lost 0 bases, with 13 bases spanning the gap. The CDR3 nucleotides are TGTGCCAGCAGCTCGAAGACAGCGATCTCTGGGGCCAACGTCCTGACTTTC. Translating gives CASSSKTAISGANVLTF.

CDR3 sequence: CASSSSSGRPYEQYF. The DNA for the CDR3 is TGCGCCAGCAGCTCATCTAGCGGGAGGCCCTACGAGCAGTACTTC. The chain has TRBV5-1 and TRBJ2-7; 11 nucleotides line up with TRBD2. The trim removed 3 bases at V and 2 bases at J, leaving 4 bases unmatched. Germline V gene data show CDR1 as SGHRS and CDR2 as YFSETQ. There are 15 residues in the CDR3. Using reference TRBV5-1 and TRBJ2-7 for the parts outside the CDR3, the full variable domain is KAGVTQTPRYLIKTRGQQVTLSCSPISGHRSVSWYQQTPGQGLQFLFEYFSETQRNKGNFPGRFSGRQFSNSRSEMNVSTLELGDSALYLCASSSSSGRPYEQYFGPGTRLTVT.

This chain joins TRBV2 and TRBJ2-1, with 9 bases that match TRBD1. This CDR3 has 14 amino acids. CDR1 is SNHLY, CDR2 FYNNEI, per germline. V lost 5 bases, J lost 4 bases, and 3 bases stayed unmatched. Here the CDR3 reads CASSSGTGYNEQFF. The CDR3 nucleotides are TGTGCCAGCAGTTCCGGGACAGGGTACAATGAGCAGTTCTTC.